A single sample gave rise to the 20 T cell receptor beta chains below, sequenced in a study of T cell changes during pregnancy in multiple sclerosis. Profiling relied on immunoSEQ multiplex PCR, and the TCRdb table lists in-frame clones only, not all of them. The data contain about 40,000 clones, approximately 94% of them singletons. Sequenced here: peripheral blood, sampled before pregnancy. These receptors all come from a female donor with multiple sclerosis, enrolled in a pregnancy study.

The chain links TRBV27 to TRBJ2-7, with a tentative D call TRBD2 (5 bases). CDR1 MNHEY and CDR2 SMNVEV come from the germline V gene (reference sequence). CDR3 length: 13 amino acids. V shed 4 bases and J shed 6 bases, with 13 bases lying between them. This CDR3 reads CASSYSGSGEQYF. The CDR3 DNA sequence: TGTGCCAGCAGTTATTCGGGGAGCGGCGAGCAGTACTTC.

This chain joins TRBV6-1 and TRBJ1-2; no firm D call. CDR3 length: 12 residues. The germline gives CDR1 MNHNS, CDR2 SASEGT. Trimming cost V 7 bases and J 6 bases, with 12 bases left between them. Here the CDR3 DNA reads TGTGCCAGCACCCCCCCTGGGCATGGCTACACCTTC. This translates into CASTPPGHGYTF.

The CDR3 reads CASSLAGLAVYEQYF. The CDR3 region has the DNA TGCGCCAGCAGCTTGGCCGGGCTAGCGGTCTACGAGCAGTACTTC. This sequence joins TRBV5-1 and TRBJ2-7; 7 positions match TRBD2. With V trimmed by 0 bases and J by 3 bases, 6 bases remained unmatched. The CDR3 is 15 amino acids. Germline V gene data show CDR1 as SGHRS and CDR2 as YFSETQ.

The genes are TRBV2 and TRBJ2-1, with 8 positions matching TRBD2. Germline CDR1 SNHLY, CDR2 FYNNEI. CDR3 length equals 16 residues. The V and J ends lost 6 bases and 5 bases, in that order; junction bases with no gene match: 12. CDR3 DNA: TGTGCCAGCAGGACTCTTGGACTAGCTGCGGACAATGAGCAGTTCTTC. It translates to CASRTLGLAADNEQFF.

CDR3: CSVELSGYTF. CDR3 bases: TGCAGCGTTGAACTTAGTGGCTACACCTTC. The genes are TRBV29-1 and TRBJ1-2; D is undetermined. Trimming cost V 2 bases and J 7 bases, with 5 bases left between them. The CDR3 covers 10 residues. Germline loops: CDR1 SQVTM, CDR2 ANQGSEA.

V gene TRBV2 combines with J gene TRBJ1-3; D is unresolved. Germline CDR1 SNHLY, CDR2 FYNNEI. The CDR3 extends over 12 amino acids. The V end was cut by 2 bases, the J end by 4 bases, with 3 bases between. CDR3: CASSEQGNTIYF. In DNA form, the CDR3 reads TGTGCCAGCAGTGAACAGGGAAACACCATATATTTT.

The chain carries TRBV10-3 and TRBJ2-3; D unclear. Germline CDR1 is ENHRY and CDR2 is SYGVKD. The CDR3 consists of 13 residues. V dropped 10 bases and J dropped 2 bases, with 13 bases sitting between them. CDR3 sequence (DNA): TGTGCCACCTTAGAGAGAGACACAGATACGCAGTATTTT. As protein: CATLERDTDTQYF.

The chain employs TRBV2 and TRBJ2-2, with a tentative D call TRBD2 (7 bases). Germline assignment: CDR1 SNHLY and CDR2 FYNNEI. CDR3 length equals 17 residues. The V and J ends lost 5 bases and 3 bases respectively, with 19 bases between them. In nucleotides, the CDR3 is TGTGCCAGCAGTCCCAGGGGCGGGAGTGGGGACACCGGGGAGCTGTTTTTT. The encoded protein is CASSPRGGSGDTGELFF.

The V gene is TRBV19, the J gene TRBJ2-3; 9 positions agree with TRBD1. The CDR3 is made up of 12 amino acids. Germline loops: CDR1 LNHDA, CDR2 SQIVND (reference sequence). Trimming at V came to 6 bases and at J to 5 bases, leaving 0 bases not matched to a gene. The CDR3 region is CASRTGGDTQYF. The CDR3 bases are TGTGCCAGTAGGACAGGGGGAGATACGCAGTATTTT.

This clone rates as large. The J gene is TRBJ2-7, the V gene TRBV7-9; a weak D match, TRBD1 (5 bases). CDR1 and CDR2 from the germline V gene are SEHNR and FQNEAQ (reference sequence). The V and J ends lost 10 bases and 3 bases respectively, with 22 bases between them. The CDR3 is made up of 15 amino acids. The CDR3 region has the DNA TGTGCCACCGACAGTTCAAGGGAACTAAACTACGAGCAGTACTTC. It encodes CATDSSRELNYEQYF. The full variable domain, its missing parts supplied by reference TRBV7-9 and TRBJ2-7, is DTGVSQNPRHKITKRGQNVTFRCDPISEHNRLYWYRQTLGQGPEFLTYFQNEAQLEKSRLLSDRFSAERPKGSFSTLEIQRTEQGDSAMYLCATDSSRELNYEQYFGPGTRLTVT.

Written as DNA, the CDR3 is TGCGCCAGCAGCCAAGAGGGCAGGGAAAATGTTGGCTACACCTTC. The encoded protein is CASSQEGRENVGYTF. V and J are TRBV4-1 and TRBJ1-2; tentative D call: TRBD1 (5 bases). Germline values: CDR1 MGHRA, CDR2 YSYEKL. V lost 0 bases to trimming and J lost 7 bases, with 15 bases between them. The CDR3 loop spans 15 amino acids.

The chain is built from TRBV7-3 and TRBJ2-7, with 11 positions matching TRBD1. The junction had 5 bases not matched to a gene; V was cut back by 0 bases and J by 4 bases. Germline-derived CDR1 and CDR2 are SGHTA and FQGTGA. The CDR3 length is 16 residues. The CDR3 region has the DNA TGTGCCAGCAGCTTAACGGGGGGACAGGGGGTTTACGAGCAGTACTTC. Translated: CASSLTGGQGVYEQYF.

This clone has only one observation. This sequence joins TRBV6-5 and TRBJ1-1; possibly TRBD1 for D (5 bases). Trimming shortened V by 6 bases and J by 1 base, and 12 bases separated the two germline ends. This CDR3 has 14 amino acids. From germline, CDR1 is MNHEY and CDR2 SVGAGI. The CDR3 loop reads CASRLTTENTEAFF. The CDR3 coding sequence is TGTGCCAGCAGACTTACGACAGAGAACACTGAAGCTTTCTTT.

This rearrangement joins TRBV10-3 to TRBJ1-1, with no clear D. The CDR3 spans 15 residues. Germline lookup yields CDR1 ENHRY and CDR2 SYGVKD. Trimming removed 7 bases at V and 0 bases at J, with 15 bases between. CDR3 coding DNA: TGTGCCATCACCCCTGGCCCCGGGGTGAACACTGAAGCTTTCTTT. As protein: CAITPGPGVNTEAFF.

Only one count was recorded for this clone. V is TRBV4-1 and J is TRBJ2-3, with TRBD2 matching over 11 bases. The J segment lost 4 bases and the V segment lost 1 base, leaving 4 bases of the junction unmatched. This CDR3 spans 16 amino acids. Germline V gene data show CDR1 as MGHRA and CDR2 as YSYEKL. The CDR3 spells CASSQVGTSGADTQYF. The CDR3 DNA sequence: TGCGCCAGCAGCCAAGTCGGGACTAGCGGTGCAGATACGCAGTATTTT.

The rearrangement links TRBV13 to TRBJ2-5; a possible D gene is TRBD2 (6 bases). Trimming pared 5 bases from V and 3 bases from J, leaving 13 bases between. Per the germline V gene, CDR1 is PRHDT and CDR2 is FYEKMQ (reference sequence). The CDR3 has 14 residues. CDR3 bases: TGTGCCAGCAGCCCTTGGACTAAAGAAGAGACCCAGTACTTC. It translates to CASSPWTKEETQYF.

This chain's CDR3 is CASSPSGRAGTDTQYF. CDR3 nucleotide sequence: TGTGCCAGCTCACCTAGCGGGAGGGCCGGCACAGATACGCAGTATTTT. This chain links TRBV18 with TRBJ2-3; 11 positions match TRBD2. Germline CDR1 KGHSH, CDR2 LQKENI. The CDR3 consists of 16 residues. With V trimmed by 3 bases and J by 1 base, 3 bases remained unmatched.

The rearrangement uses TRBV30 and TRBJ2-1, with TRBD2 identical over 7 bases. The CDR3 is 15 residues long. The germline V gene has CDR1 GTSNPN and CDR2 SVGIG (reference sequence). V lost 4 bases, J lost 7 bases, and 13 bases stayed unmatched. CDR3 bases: TGTGCCTGGAAAGGTGCCCCCCGCGGGGGAAATGAGCAGTTCTTC. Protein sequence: CAWKGAPRGGNEQFF.

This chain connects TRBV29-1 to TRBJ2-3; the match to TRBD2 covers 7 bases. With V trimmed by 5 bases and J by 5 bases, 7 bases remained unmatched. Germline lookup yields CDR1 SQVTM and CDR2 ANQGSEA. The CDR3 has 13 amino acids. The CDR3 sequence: CSVRGRAIDTQYF. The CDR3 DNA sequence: TGCAGCGTTCGTGGGAGGGCCATAGATACGCAGTATTTT.

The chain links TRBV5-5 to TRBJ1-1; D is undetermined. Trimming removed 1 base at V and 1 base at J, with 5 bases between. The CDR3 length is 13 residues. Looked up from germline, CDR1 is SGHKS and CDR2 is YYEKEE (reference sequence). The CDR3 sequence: CASSLRGNTEAFF. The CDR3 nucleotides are TGTGCCAGCAGCTTGCGGGGGAACACTGAAGCTTTCTTT.